This T cell receptor (beta chain) was sequenced in a study of cytomegalovirus exposure and HLA in healthy donors. The germline V gene has CDR1 GTSNPN and CDR2 SVGIG (reference sequence). This CDR3 is built from 15 residues. Trimming stripped 0 bases from V and 4 bases from J, with 15 bases between. TCRdb's copy holds only in-frame clones and misses some; the assay was immunoSEQ multiplex PCR. The table shows roughly 100,000 clones, with about 95% occurring only once. The sequence was obtained from a woman aged 18-29 years in good health and CMV-seronegative. Material: PBMCs. J is TRBJ1-2 and V is TRBV30, with a weak D call TRBD1 (6 bases). The CDR3 nucleotides read TGTGCCTGGAGTGTTTCAGGGGCAGGGGTCTATGGCTACACCTTC. Encoded protein: CAWSVSGAGVYGYTF.